This note documents a single T cell receptor (beta chain) sequence. Its antigen is currently unknown. One junction end does not reproduce the germline sequence, and a read error may be involved. This entry comes from a study of T cells in Graves' hyperthyroidism and ophthalmopathy. Regarding the study as a whole: Ophthalmopathy was separated from stable hyperthyroidism by a 13 V-J model.

RNA transcripts gave rise to amplified TCR beta CDR3 regions. Using the HTBI primer set, a first-round RT-PCR was run on the TCR CDR3. TCRdb reprocessed the multiplex PCR reads via MiXCR and lists one record per CDR3 protein. The sample lists hundreds of thousands of distinct CDR3 sequences, more than 15% occurring once. The CDR3 runs 18 residues. The germline CDR1 and CDR2 sequences are ENHRY and SYGVKD. The sample was blood. This chain links TRBV10-3 with TRBJ1-1; a possible D gene is TRBD1 (5 bases). The receptor comes from a woman between 40 and 55 years old with Graves' ophthalmopathy. CDR3 residues: CAFSDFQGQRKVNTEAFF. In nucleotides, the CDR3 is TGTGCCTTCAGTGACTTTCAGGGCCAAAGAAAGGTGAACACTGAAGCTTTCTTT.